This TCR beta chain was found in a study of blood T cell repertoires in COVID-19. Authors' methods: Amplification from reference gene primers served as the basis for estimated nucleated cell counts. TCRdb keeps only in-frame clones here, not all; method: immunoSEQ multiplex PCR. D and trimming were read from the DNA, whereas the V and J calls and clone size are those reported in that table. The sample yields 200,000 to 300,000 clones, over 80% seen once. Everyone who took part was about 18 to 89 years old, and they came from about two dozen US areas. Trimming took off 2 bases at V and 0 bases at J, with 9 bases between the two ends. The CDR3 has 15 amino acids. Germline-derived CDR1 and CDR2 are SNHLY and FYNNEI.

Sequenced: PBMCs or T cells enriched from blood (not recorded which). The V call is TRBV2, the J call TRBJ2-3, with D unresolved. This sequence was found in a man aged 50-59 years who had been exposed to COVID-19. The CDR3: CASSELVSSTDTQYF. The CDR3 DNA reads TGTGCCAGCAGTGAACTAGTGTCTAGCACAGATACGCAGTATTTT.